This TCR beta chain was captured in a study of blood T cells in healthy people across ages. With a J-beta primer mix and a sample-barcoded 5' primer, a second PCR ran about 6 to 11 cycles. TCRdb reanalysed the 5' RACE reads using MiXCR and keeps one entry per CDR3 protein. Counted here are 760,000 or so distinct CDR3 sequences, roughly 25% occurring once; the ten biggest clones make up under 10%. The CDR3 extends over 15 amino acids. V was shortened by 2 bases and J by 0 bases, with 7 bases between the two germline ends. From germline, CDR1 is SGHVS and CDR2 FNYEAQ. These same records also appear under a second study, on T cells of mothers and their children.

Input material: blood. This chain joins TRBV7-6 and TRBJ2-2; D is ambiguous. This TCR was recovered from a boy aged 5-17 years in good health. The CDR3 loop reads CASSLYLANTGELFF. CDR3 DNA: TGTGCCAGCAGCTTATATCTAGCGAACACCGGGGAGCTGTTTTTT. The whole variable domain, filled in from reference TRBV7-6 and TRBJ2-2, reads GAGVSQSPRYKVTKRGQDVALRCDPISGHVSLYWYRQALGQGPEFLTYFNYEAQQDKSGLPNDRFSAERPEGSISTLTIQRTEQRDSAMYRCASSLYLANTGELFFGEGSRLTVL.